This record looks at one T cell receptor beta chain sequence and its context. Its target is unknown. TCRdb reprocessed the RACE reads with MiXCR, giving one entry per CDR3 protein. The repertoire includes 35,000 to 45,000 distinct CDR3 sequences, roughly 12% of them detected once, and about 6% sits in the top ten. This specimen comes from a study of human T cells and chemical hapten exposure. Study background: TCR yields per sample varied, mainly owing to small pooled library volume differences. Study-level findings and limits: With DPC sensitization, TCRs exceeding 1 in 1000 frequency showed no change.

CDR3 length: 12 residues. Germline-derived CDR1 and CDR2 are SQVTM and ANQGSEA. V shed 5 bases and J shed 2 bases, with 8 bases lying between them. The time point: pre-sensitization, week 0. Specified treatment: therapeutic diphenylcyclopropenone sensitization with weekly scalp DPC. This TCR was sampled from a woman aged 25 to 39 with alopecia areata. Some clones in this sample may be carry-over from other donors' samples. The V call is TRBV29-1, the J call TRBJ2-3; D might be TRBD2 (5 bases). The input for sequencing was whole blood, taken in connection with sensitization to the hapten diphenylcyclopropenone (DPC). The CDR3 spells CSVREFTDTQYF. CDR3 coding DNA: TGCAGCGTTAGGGAGTTCACAGATACGCAGTATTTT.